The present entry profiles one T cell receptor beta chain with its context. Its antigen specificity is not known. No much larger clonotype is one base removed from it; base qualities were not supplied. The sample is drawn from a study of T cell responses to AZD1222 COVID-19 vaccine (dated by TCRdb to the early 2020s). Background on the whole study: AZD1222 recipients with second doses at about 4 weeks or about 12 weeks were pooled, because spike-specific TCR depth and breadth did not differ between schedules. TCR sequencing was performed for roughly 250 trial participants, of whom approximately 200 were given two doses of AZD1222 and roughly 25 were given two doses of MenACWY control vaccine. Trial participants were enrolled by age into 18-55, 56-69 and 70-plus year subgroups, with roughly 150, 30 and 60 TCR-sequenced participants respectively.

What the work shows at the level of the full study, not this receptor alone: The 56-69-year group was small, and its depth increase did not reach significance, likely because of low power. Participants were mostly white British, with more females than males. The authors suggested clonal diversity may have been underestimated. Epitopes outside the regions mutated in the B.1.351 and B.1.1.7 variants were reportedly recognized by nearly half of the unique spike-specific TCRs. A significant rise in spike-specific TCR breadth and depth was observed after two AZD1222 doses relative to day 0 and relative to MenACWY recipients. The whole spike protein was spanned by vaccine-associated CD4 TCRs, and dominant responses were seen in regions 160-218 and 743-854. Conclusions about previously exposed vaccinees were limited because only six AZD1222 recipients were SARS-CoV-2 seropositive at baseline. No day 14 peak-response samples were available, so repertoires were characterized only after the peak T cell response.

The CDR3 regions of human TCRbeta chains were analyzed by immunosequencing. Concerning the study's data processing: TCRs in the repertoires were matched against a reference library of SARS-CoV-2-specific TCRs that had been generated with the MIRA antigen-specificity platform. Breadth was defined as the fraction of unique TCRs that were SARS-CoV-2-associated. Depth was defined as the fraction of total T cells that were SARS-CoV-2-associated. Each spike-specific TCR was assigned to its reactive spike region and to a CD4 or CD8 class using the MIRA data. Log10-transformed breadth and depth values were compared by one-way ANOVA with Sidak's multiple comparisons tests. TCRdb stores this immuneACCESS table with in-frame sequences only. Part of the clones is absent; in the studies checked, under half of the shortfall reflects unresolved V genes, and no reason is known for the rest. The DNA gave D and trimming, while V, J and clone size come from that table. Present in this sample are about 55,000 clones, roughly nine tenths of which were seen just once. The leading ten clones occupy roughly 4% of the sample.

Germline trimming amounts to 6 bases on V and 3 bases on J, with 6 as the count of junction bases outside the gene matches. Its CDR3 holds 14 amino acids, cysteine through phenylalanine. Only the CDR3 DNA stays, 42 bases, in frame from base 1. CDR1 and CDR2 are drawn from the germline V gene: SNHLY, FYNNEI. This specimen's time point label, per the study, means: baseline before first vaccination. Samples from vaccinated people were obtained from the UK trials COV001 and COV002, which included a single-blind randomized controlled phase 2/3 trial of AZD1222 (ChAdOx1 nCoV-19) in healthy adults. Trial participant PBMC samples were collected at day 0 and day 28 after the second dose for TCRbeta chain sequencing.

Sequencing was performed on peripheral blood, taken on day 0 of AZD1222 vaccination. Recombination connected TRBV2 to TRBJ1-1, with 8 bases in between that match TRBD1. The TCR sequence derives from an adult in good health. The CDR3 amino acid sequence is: CASSSTGGYTEAFF. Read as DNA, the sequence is TGTGCCAGCAGCAGTACAGGGGGATACACTGAAGCTTTCTTT.